One and the same sample provided the 15 T cell receptor beta chains below, sequenced in a study of T cell responses to AZD1222 COVID-19 vaccine. The protocol was immunoSEQ multiplex PCR, while the TCRdb copy is restricted to in-frame clones and leaves out a portion. The sample comprises about 190,000 clones, roughly 93% of which are singletons, and roughly 10% rests with the top ten. The sequencing here drew on peripheral blood, taken on day 0 of AZD1222 vaccination. The source of these receptors is an adult in good health.

The chain recombines TRBV6-5 with TRBJ2-2; 11 positions match TRBD1. V lost 5 bases and J lost 4; bases outside the gene matches: 3. Per the germline V gene, CDR1 is MNHEY and CDR2 is SVGAGI. This CDR3 has 15 amino acids. The CDR3 spells CASSPGTGGTGELFF. In DNA form, the CDR3 reads TGTGCCAGCAGTCCCGGGACAGGGGGCACCGGGGAGCTGTTTTTT.

V and J are TRBV5-1 and TRBJ2-7; 7 positions match TRBD2. The CDR3 has 15 amino acids. Germline loops: CDR1 SGHRS, CDR2 YFSETQ. The J segment lost 0 bases and the V segment lost 0 bases, leaving 3 bases of the junction unmatched. Written as DNA, the CDR3 is TGCGCCAGCAGCTTGGGGGCTAGCGGCTCCTACGAGCAGTACTTC. It translates to CASSLGASGSYEQYF. Filled out from reference TRBV5-1 and TRBJ2-7, the complete variable domain reads KAGVTQTPRYLIKTRGQQVTLSCSPISGHRSVSWYQQTPGQGLQFLFEYFSETQRNKGNFPGRFSGRQFSNSRSEMNVSTLELGDSALYLCASSLGASGSYEQYFGPGTRLTVT.

The rearrangement links TRBV9 to TRBJ2-3; 8 bases are a match to TRBD1. J lost 0 bases, V lost 4 bases, and 4 bases had no gene match. Germline V gene lookup returns CDR1 SGDLS and CDR2 YYNGEE. The CDR3 is 15 residues long. DNA of the CDR3: TGTGCCAGCAGCCCCAGGGACAGGAGCACAGATACGCAGTATTTT. Encoded protein: CASSPRDRSTDTQYF.

This chain connects TRBV6-5 to TRBJ1-1; TRBD1 might be the D (6 bases). Germline lookup yields CDR1 MNHEY and CDR2 SVGAGI. The ends were cut back, 5 bases at V and 1 base at J, with 11 bases in the middle. The CDR3 is 14 amino acids. This CDR3 is CASSTGHPNTEAFF. CDR3 DNA sequence: TGTGCCAGCAGTACGGGACACCCGAACACTGAAGCTTTCTTT.

V gene TRBV7-9 combines with J gene TRBJ2-1; 13 nucleotides align to TRBD2. Germline V lookup: CDR1 SEHNR, CDR2 FQNEAQ (reference sequence). The trim removed 1 base at V and 1 base at J, leaving 1 base unmatched. This CDR3 is 17 amino acids long. CDR3 sequence reads: CASSLGGLAGSYNEQFF. The CDR3, as DNA: TGTGCCAGCAGCTTAGGGGGACTAGCGGGATCCTACAATGAGCAGTTCTTC.

This clone was counted once. V and J are TRBV7-5 and TRBJ1-1; the table names TRBD1, a call not compared with the DNA. TRBV7-5 is marked as a pseudogene. CDR3 length equals 14 residues. The CDR3 nucleotides read TGTGCCAGAAGCCGTGGGACAGGGAACACTGAAGCTTTCTTT. This gives the protein CARSRGTGNTEAFF.

This chain links TRBV24-1 with TRBJ2-2; 7 nucleotides match TRBD1. Germline V gives CDR1 KGHDR, CDR2 SFDVKD. After removal of 4 bases from V and 0 bases from J, the junction contained 4 bases not matched to a gene. The CDR3 loop spans 16 amino acids. DNA of the CDR3: TGTGCCACCAGTGAACCCGGGACAGCGAACACCGGGGAGCTGTTTTTT. This codes for CATSEPGTANTGELFF.

The chain employs TRBV18 and TRBJ2-3, with a possible D match to TRBD1 (6 bases). This CDR3 spans 17 amino acids. Trimming cost V 1 base and J 2 bases, with 16 bases left between them. CDR1 is KGHSH, CDR2 LQKENI, per germline. CDR3 sequence reads: CASSPLGGHRSTDTQYF. The CDR3 region has the DNA TGTGCCAGCTCACCACTTGGGGGCCACCGGTCCACAGATACGCAGTATTTT.

This chain connects TRBV28 to TRBJ2-5; TRBD2 matches at 10 bases. Per germline, CDR1 MDHEN and CDR2 SYDVKM. This CDR3 contains 16 residues. After removal of 5 bases from V and 4 bases from J, the junction contained 10 bases not matched to a gene. CDR3 protein: CASSTQAGGPGETQYF. CDR3 sequence (DNA): TGTGCCAGCAGTACCCAAGCGGGAGGGCCGGGAGAGACCCAGTACTTC.

This sequence joins TRBV28 and TRBJ1-2; D is perhaps TRBD1 (5 bases). The ends were cut back, 0 bases at V and 2 bases at J, with 10 bases in the middle. Germline loops: CDR1 MDHEN, CDR2 SYDVKM. This CDR3 has 15 residues. CDR3 protein: CASSLWSDRNYGYTF. In DNA, the CDR3 is TGTGCCAGCAGTTTATGGTCAGACAGAAACTATGGCTACACCTTC.

A single count supports this clone. The chain uses TRBV11-2 and TRBJ1-2; 7 bases fit TRBD1. Per germline, CDR1 SGHAT and CDR2 FQNNGV. Losses at the gene ends were 8 bases for V and 4 bases for J; bases not matched to a gene: 13. The CDR3 spans 15 residues. CDR3 sequence reads: CASHPIGRTGYGYTF. CDR3 nucleotide sequence: TGTGCCAGCCACCCAATAGGCCGGACAGGCTATGGCTACACCTTC.

The CDR3 DNA sequence: TGTGCCAGCAGACCCGACGGTCAGGGGGGCTACACCTTC. This codes for CASRPDGQGGYTF. V and J are TRBV12-3 or TRBV12-4 and TRBJ1-2; TRBD1 might be the D (6 bases). The V end was cut by 6 bases, the J end by 8 bases, with 16 bases between. The CDR3 loop spans 13 amino acids.

The V and J genes are TRBV12-3 or TRBV12-4 and TRBJ2-6; D remains ambiguous. Trimming removed 8 bases at V and 0 bases at J, with 5 bases between. The CDR3 runs to 13 residues. CDR3 sequence: CASGHSGANVLTF. The CDR3 DNA is TGTGCCAGCGGGCACTCTGGGGCCAACGTCCTGACTTTC.

The chain recombines TRBV15 with TRBJ2-7; 8 nucleotides agree with TRBD2. CDR1 and CDR2 (germline): LNHNV, YYDKDF (reference sequence). CDR3 length: 17 residues. Losses at the gene ends were 2 bases for V and 2 bases for J; bases not matched to a gene: 11. The CDR3 loop reads CATSRHITSGNTYEQYF. The DNA for the CDR3 is TGTGCCACCAGCAGACACATAACTAGCGGAAACACCTACGAGCAGTACTTC.

This clone has only one observation. The chain combines TRBV19 with TRBJ1-5; D is perhaps TRBD1 (5 bases). This CDR3 has 16 residues. Germline CDR1 LNHDA, CDR2 SQIVND (reference sequence). The V end was cut by 5 bases, the J end by 4 bases, with 18 bases between. The DNA for the CDR3 is TGTGCCAGTAGTCTACAAGGCGGGGGTCGAAATCAGCCCCAGCATTTT. Its translation is CASSLQGGGRNQPQHF.